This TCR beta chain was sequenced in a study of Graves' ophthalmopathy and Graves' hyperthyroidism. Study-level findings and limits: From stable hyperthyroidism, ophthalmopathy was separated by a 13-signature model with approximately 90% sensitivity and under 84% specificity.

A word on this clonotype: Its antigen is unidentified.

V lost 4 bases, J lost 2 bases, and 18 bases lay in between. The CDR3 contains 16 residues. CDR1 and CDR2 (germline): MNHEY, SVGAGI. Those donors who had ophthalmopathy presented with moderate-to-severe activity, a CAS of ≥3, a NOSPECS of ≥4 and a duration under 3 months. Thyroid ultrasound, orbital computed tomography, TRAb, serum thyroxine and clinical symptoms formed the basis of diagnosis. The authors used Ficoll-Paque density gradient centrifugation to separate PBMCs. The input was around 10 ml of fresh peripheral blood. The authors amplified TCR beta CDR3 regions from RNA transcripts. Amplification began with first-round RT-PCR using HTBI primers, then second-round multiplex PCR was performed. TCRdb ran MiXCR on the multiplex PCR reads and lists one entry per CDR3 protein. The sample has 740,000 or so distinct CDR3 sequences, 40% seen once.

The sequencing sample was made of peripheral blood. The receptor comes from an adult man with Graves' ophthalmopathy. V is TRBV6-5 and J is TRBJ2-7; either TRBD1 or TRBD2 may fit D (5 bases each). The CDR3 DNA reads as TGTGCCAGCAGTTTTTCCTTCACCGGGACCACCTACGAGCAGTACTTC. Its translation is CASSFSFTGTTYEQYF.